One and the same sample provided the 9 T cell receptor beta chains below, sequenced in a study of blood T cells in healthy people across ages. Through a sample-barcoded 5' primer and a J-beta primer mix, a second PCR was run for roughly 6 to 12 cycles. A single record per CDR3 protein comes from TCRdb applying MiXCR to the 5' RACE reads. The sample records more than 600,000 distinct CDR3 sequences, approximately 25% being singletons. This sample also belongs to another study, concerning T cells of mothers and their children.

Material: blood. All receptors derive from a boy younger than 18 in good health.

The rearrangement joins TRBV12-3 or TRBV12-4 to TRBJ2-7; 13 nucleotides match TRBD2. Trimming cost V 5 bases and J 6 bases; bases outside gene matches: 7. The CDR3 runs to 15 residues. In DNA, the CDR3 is TGTGCCAGCAGTCCGGGACTAGCGGGGAAAAGCGAGCAGTACTTC. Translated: CASSPGLAGKSEQYF.

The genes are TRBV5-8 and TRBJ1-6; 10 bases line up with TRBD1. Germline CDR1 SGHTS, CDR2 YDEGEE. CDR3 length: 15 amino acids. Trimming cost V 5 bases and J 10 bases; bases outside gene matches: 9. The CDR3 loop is CASRSGQGRGSPLHF. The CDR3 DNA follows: TGTGCCAGCAGGTCGGGACAGGGGCGAGGATCACCCCTCCACTTT.

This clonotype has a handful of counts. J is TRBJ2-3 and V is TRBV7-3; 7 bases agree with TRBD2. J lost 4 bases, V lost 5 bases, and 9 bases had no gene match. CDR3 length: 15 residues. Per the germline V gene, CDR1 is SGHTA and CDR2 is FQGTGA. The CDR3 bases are TGTGCCAGCAGCCCCTGGGGGGGTTCGGCAGATACGCAGTATTTT. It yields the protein CASSPWGGSADTQYF. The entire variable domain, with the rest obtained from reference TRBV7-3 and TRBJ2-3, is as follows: GAGVSQTPSNKVTEKGKYVELRCDPISGHTALYWYRQSLGQGPEFLIYFQGTGAADDSGLPNDRFFAVRPEGSVSTLKIQRTERGDSAVYLCASSPWGGSADTQYFGPGTRLTVL.

The CDR3: CAISDETSGRGYYEQYF. The CDR3 DNA reads as TGTGCCATCAGTGATGAGACTAGCGGGAGGGGATACTACGAGCAGTACTTC. The chain combines TRBV10-3 with TRBJ2-5; 14 nucleotides match TRBD2. Judging by the DNA end, TRBJ2-7 fits better; the J call may be wrong. The CDR3 consists of 17 residues. Germline loops: CDR1 ENHRY, CDR2 SYGVKD.

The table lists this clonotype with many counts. The CDR3 protein is CASSPDSYPFSGANVLTF. As DNA, the CDR3 is TGTGCCAGCAGTCCGGACAGTTATCCCTTCTCTGGGGCCAACGTCCTGACTTTC. This chain links TRBV28 with TRBJ2-6; a possible D gene is TRBD1 (6 bases). The germline gives CDR1 MDHEN, CDR2 SYDVKM. This CDR3 is built from 18 residues. The V end lost 5 bases, the J end lost 0 bases, and 17 bases lay between the germline ends.

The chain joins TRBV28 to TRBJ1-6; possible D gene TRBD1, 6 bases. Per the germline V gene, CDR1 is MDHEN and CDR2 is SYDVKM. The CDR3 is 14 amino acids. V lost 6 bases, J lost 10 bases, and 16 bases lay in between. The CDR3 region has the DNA TGTGCCAGCAGCCACCAGGTGGGGGCCTCACCCCTCCACTTT. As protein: CASSHQVGASPLHF. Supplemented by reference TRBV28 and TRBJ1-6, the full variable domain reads DVKVTQSSRYLVKRTGEKVFLECVQDMDHENMFWYRQDPGLGLRLIYFSYDVKMKEKGDIPEGYSVSREKKERFSLILESASTNQTSMYLCASSHQVGASPLHFGNGTRLTVT.

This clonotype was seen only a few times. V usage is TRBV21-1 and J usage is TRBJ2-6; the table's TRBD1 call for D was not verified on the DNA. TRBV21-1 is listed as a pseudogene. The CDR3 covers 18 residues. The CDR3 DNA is TGTGCCAGCAGCTCGGGCGGGACAGGGTACTCTGGGGCCAACGTCCTGACTTTC. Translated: CASSSGGTGYSGANVLTF.

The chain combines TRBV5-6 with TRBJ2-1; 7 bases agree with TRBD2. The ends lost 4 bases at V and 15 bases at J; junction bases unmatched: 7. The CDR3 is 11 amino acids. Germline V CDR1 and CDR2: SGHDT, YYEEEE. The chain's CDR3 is CASSRGSRLFF. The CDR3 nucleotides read TGTGCCAGCAGCCGCGGGAGTCGGCTGTTCTTC.

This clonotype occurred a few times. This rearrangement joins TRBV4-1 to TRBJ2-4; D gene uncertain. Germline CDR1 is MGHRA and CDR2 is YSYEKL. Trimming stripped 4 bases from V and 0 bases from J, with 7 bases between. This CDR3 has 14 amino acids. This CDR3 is CASSPERAKNIQYF. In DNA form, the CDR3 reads TGCGCCAGCAGCCCCGAGAGAGCCAAAAACATTCAGTACTTC.